This record concerns one T cell receptor beta chain sequence. The CDR3 runs to 12 residues. The V gene lost 7 bases and the J gene lost 4 bases, with 10 bases spanning the gap. Germline V gene lookup returns CDR1 SNHLY and CDR2 FYNNEI. These data come from a study of blood T cell repertoires in COVID-19. For the study at large: The United States, Italy and Spain were the sources of the acute and convalescent COVID-19 samples.

Sequenced by immunoSEQ multiplex PCR; TCRdb stores in-frame clones only, minus some. The sample has 90,000 to 110,000 clones, 75% to 90% seen once. The sequenced sample consisted of peripheral blood. The V call is TRBV2, the J call TRBJ1-2, with D unresolved. The receptor was derived from a woman aged 60-75 years with acute or convalescent COVID-19. Written as DNA, the CDR3 is TGTGCCAGCAAGCAGGTTGCCTATGGCTACACCTTC. It encodes CASKQVAYGYTF. Full variable domain (missing parts from reference TRBV2 and TRBJ1-2): EPEVTQTPSHQVTQMGQEVILRCVPISNHLYFYWYRQILGQKVEFLVSFYNNEISEKSEIFDDQFSVERPDGSNFTLKIRSTKLEDSAMYFCASKQVAYGYTFGSGTRLTVV.